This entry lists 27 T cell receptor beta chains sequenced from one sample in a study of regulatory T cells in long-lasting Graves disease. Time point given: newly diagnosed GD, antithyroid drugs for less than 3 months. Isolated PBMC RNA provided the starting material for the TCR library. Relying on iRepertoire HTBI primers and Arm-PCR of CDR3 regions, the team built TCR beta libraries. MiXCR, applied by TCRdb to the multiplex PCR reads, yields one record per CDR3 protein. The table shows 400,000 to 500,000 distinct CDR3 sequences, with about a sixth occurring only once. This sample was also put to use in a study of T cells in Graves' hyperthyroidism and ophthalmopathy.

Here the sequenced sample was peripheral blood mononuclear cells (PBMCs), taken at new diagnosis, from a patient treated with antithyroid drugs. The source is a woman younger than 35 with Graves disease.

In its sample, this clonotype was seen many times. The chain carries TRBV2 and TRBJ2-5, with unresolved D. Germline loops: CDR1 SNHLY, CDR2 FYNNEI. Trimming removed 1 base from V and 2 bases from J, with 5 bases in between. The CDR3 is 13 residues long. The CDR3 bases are TGTGCCAGCAGTGAAGGTGGTCAAGAGACCCAGTACTTC. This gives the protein CASSEGGQETQYF.

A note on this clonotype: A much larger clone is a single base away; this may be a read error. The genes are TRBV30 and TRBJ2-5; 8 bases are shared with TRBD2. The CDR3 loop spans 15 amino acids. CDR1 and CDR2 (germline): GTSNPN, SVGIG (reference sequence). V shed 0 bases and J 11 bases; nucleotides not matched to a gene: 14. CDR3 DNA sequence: TGTGCCTGGAGTGTACGCGGGAGGATTGGCAATGAGCAGTACTTC. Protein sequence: CAWSVRGRIGNEQYF. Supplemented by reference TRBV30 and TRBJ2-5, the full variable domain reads SQTIHQWPATLVQPVGSPLSLECTVEGTSNPNLYWYRQAAGRGLQLLFYSVGIGQISSEVPQNLSASRPQDRQFILSSKKLLLSDSGFYLCAWSVRGRIGNEQYFGPGTRLLVL.

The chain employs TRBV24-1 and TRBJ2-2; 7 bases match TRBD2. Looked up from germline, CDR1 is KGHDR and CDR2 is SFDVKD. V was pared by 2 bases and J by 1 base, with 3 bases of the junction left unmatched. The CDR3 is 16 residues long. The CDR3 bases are TGTGCCACCAGTGATTCCCTAGCGGTGAACACCGGGGAGCTGTTTTTT. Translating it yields CATSDSLAVNTGELFF.

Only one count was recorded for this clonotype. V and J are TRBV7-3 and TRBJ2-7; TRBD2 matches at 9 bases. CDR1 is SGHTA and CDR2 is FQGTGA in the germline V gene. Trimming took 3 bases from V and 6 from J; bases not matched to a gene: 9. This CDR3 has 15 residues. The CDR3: CASSFASGIPSEQYF. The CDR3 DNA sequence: TGTGCCAGCAGCTTTGCTAGCGGGATTCCATCCGAGCAGTACTTC.

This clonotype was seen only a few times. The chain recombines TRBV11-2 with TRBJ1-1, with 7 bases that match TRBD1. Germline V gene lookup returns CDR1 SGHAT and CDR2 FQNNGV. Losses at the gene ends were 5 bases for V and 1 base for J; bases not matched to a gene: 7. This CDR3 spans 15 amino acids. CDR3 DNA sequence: TGTGCCAGCAGCACCCGACAGGGACCGAACACTGAAGCTTTCTTT. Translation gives CASSTRQGPNTEAFF. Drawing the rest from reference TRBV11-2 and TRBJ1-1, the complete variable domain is EAGVAQSPRYKIIEKRQSVAFWCNPISGHATLYWYQQILGQGPKLLIQFQNNGVVDDSQLPKDRFSAERLKGVDSTLKIQPAKLEDSAVYLCASSTRQGPNTEAFFGQGTRLTVV.

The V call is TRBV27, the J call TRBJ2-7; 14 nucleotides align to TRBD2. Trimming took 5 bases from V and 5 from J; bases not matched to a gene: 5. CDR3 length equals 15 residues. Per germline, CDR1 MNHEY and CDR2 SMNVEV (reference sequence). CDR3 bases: TGTGCCAGCAGTGGACTAGCGGGAGGAATGCACGAGCAGTACTTC. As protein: CASSGLAGGMHEQYF.

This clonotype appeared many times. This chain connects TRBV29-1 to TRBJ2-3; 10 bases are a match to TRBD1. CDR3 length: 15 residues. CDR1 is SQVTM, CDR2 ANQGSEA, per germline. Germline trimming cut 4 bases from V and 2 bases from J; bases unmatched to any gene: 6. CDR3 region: CSVVGTGENTDTQYF. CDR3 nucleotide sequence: TGCAGCGTTGTTGGGACAGGGGAGAACACAGATACGCAGTATTTT.

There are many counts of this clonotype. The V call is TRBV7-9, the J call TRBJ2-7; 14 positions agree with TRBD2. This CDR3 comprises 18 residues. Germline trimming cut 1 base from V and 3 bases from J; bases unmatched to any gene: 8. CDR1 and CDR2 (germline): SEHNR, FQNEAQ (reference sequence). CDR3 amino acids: CASSLVGTSGRRYYEQYF. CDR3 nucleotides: TGTGCCAGCAGCTTAGTCGGGACTAGCGGGAGACGGTACTACGAGCAGTACTTC.

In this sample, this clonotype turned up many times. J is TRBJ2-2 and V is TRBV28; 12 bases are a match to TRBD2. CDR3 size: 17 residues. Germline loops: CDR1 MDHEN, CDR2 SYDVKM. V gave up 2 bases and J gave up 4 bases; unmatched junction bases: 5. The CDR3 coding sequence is TGTGCCAGCAGTTTACCTCTAGCGGGAGGGACCACCGGGGAGCTGTTTTTT. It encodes CASSLPLAGGTTGELFF. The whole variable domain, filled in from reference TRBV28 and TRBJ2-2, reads DVKVTQSSRYLVKRTGEKVFLECVQDMDHENMFWYRQDPGLGLRLIYFSYDVKMKEKGDIPEGYSVSREKKERFSLILESASTNQTSMYLCASSLPLAGGTTGELFFGEGSRLTVL.

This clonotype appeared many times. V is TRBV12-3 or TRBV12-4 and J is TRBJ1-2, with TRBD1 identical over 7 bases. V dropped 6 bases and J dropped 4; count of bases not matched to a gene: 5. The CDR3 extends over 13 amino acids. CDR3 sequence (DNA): TGTGCCAGCAGCCCGGGACAGCTCTATGGCTACACCTTC. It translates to CASSPGQLYGYTF.

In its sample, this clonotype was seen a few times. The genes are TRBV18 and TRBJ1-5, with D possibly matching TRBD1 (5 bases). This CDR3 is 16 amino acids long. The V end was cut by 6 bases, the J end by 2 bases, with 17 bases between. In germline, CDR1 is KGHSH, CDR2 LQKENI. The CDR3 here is CASSSGPTRGNQPQHF. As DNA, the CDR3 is TGTGCCAGCTCCTCAGGGCCGACGAGAGGCAATCAGCCCCAGCATTTT.

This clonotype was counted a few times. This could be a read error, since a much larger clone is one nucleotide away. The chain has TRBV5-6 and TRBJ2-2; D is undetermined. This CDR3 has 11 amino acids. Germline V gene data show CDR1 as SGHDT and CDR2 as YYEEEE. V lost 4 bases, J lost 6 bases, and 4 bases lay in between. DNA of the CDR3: TGTGCCAGCAGCCGGGCCGGGGAGCTGTTTTTT. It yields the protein CASSRAGELFF.

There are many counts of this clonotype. CDR3 in amino acids: CASSWQGLDTQYF. CDR3 nucleotide sequence: TGTGCCAGCAGCTGGCAGGGTTTGGATACGCAGTATTTT. This chain links TRBV7-2 with TRBJ2-3; TRBD1 is a possible D gene (5 bases). This CDR3 region has 13 residues. CDR1 is SGHTA, CDR2 FQGNSA, per germline. The V gene lost 4 bases and the J gene lost 6 bases, with 11 bases spanning the gap.

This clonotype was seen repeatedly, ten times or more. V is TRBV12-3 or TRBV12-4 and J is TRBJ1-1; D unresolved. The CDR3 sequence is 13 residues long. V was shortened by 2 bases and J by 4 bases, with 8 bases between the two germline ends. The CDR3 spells CASSLKRGTEAFF. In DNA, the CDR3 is TGTGCCAGCAGTTTAAAGCGGGGCACTGAAGCTTTCTTT.

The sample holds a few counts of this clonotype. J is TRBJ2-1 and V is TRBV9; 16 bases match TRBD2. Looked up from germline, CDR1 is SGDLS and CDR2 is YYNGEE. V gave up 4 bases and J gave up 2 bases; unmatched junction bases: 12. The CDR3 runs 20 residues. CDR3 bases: TGTGCCAGCAGCTCCCGGGGTGGGACTAGCGGGAGGGCAACCTACAATGAGCAGTTCTTC. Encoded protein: CASSSRGGTSGRATYNEQFF.

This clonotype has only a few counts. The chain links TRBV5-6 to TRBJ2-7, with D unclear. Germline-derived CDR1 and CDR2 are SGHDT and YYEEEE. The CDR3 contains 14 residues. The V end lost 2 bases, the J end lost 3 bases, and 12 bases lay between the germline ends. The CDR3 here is CASSFSDTVYEQYF. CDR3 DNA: TGTGCCAGCAGCTTCAGCGACACCGTCTACGAGCAGTACTTC.

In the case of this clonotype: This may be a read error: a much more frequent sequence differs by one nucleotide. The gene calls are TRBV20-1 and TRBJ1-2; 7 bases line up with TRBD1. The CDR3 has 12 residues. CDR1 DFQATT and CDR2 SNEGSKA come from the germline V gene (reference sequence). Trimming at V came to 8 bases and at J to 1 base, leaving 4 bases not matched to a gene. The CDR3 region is CSLGQDNYGYTF. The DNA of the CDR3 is TGCAGTCTAGGACAGGATAACTATGGCTACACCTTC.

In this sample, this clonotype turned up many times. CDR3 sequence: CASSEIDYEQYF. The CDR3 coding sequence is TGTGCCAGCAGCGAAATAGACTACGAGCAGTACTTC. The chain uses TRBV11-1 and TRBJ2-7; D is uncertain. The CDR3 is 12 residues long. In germline, CDR1 is SGHAT, CDR2 FQDESV (reference sequence). The V and J ends lost 5 bases and 3 bases respectively, with 8 bases between them.

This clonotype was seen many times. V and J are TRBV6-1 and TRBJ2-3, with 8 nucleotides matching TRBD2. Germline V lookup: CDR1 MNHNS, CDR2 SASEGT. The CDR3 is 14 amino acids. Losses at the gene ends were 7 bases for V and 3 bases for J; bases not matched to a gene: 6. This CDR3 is CASNLAGMTDTQYF. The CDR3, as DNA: TGTGCCAGCAACTTAGCGGGGATGACAGATACGCAGTATTTT.

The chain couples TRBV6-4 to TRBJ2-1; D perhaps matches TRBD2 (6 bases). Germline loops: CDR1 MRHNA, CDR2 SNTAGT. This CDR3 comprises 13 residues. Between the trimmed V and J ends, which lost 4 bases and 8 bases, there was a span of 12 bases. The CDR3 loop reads CASSAGEKDEQFF. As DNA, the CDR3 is TGTGCCAGCAGTGCGGGAGAAAAGGATGAGCAGTTCTTC.

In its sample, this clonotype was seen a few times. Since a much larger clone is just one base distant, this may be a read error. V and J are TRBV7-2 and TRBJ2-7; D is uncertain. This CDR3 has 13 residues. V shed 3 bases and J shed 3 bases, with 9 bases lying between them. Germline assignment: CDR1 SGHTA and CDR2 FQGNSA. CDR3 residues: CASSFDLLYEQYF. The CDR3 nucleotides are TGTGCCAGCAGCTTCGACTTGCTCTACGAGCAGTACTTC.

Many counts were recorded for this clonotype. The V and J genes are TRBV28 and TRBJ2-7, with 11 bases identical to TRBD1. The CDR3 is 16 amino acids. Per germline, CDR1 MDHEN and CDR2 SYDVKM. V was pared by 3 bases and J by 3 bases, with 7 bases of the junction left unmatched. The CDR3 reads CASSFVLGTGGYEQYF. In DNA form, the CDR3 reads TGTGCCAGCAGTTTTGTTCTTGGGACAGGGGGCTACGAGCAGTACTTC.

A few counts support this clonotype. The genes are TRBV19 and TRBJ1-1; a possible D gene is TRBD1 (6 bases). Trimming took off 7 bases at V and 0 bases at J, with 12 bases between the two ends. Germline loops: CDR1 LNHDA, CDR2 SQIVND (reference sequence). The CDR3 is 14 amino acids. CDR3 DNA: TGTGCCAGTAAAGAGGGACACCTGAACACTGAAGCTTTCTTT. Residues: CASKEGHLNTEAFF.

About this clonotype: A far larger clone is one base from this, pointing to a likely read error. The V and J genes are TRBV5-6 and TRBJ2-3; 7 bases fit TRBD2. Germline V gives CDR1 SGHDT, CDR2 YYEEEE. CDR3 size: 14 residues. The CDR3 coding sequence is TGTGCCAGCAGTTACGGACTAGATTCAGATACGGAGTATTTT. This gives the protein CASSYGLDSDTEYF.

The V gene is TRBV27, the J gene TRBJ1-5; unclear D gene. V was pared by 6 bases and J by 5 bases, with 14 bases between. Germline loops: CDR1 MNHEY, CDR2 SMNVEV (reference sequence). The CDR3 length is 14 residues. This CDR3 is CASSHLPWDQPQHF. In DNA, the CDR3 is TGTGCCAGCAGCCACCTCCCTTGGGATCAGCCCCAGCATTTT.

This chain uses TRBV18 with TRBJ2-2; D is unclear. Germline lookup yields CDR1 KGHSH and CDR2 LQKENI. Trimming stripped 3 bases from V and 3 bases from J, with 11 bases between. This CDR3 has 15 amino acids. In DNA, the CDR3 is TGTGCCAGCTCACCTGGGGAACGGGACACCGGGGAGCTGTTTTTT. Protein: CASSPGERDTGELFF.

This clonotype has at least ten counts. CDR3 loop: CASSHLPGQRSYEQYF. CDR3 DNA sequence: TGTGCCAGCTCACACCTTCCGGGACAGAGGTCCTACGAGCAGTACTTC. The rearrangement uses TRBV18 and TRBJ2-7, with 7 bases lining up with TRBD1. Germline lookup yields CDR1 KGHSH and CDR2 LQKENI. The CDR3 runs 16 residues. The V gene end was trimmed by 4 bases and the J gene end by 1 base; junction bases not matched to a gene: 10.